Included here is one T cell receptor beta chain sequence, with context. Antigen unknown. This specimen belongs to a study of vaccination and CD4 T cells after COVID-19. Regarding the study as a whole: Relatively few convalescent patients were studied, without early post-infection timepoints.

Oncomine TCR Beta short-read sequencing was applied to DNA from cultured CD4+ T cells. Each CDR3 protein gets one entry after TCRdb re-called the PCR reads with MiXCR. This table holds under 20,000 distinct CDR3 sequences, 53% found once. This CDR3 has 14 amino acids. Germline loops: CDR1 LNHDA, CDR2 SQIVND (reference sequence). The V gene end was trimmed by 5 bases and the J gene end by 0 bases; junction bases not matched to a gene: 4. Described treatment: roughly ten-day PBMC culture with coronavirus spike peptide pools or control peptides (ViraFEST assay). The chain employs TRBV19 and TRBJ2-7; TRBD1 aligns across 7 bases. Here the sequenced sample was CD4+ T cells from blood, cultured in vitro, taken before SARS-CoV-2 vaccination. This TCR was recovered from a human donor who had recovered from COVID-19. For the CDR3, the DNA is TGTGCCAGTAGTCCCGGGACAGACTCCTACGAGCAGTACTTC. The encoded protein is CASSPGTDSYEQYF.